A selection of T cell receptor beta chains follows, all from one sample in a study of STAT5B mutations in CD4+ large granular lymphocyte leukemia. Clones were sequenced by immunoSEQ multiplex PCR, and TCRdb holds only the in-frame ones, with some missing. The sample lists about 21,000 clones; around 75% were seen once. The specimen sequenced was CD4+ T cells from blood buffy coats. All receptors come from a human donor in good health. Both conserved end residues are part of each CDR3. Part of the rows lack a size; the others show once, few, many or a class for expanded clones.

abundance | j_gene | v_gene | CDR3aa
NA | TRBJ2-5 | TRBV6-1 | CASTGTRKTQYF
NA | TRBJ1-1 | TRBV6-1 | CASSLVNAEAFF
NA | TRBJ2-3 | TRBV11-3 | CASSLGGGDRGRLGIGTQYF
few | TRBJ1-1 | TRBV2 | CASSEIGARGEAFF
NA | TRBJ2-5 | TRBV9 | CASSGIGRGTEKETQYF
NA | TRBJ2-5 | TRBV29-1 | CSVDPLIAGNIAREETQYF
NA | TRBJ2-7 | TRBV5-4 | CASTPAGGGGYEQYF
NA | TRBJ2-1 | TRBV20-1 | CSAANYEQFF
NA | TRBJ1-4 | TRBV10-1 | CASIKREVFEKLFF
NA | TRBJ1-4 | TRBV5-5 | CASSPDRGAELFF
once | TRBJ2-1 | TRBV11-3 | CASSLVVAGGPHNEQFF
NA | TRBJ2-7 | TRBV5-1 | CASSLGKRTGGFNYEQYF
NA | TRBJ1-1 | TRBV6-4 | CASFGGLNTEAFF
NA | TRBJ2-1 | TRBV11-3 | CASSLEGTSGIHEQFF
NA | TRBJ2-7 | TRBV5-1 | CASSLGQGSYEQYF
NA | TRBJ1-3 | TRBV6-5 | CASSRHGSGNTIYF
NA | TRBJ2-3 | TRBV18 | CASSPTGTSTDTQYF
few | TRBJ2-3 | TRBV29-1 | CSVEGEGGSTDTQYF
NA | TRBJ1-3 | TRBV5-6 | CASSLRSTSGNTIYF
NA | TRBJ2-5 | TRBV6-6 | CASSWNGQETQYF
NA | TRBJ2-5 | TRBV5-1 | CASSLGSRGPGTQYF
NA | TRBJ1-3 | TRBV5-4 | CASSSPAGLASGNTIYF
NA | TRBJ2-3 | TRBV5-1 | CASSLTGGRDTQYF
medium-sized | TRBJ1-1 | TRBV30 | CAGTGGFRNEAFF
NA | TRBJ2-4 | TRBV2 | CASKAGQELAKNIQYF
NA | TRBJ2-5 | TRBV7-7 | CASSPEGLQETQYF
once | TRBJ2-2 | TRBV4-2 | CASSQEAAAGPNTGELFF
NA | TRBJ2-5 | TRBV10-3 | CAIKGEGGETQYF
NA | TRBJ2-5 | TRBV27 | CASSVLEDGTQYF
NA | TRBJ2-1 | TRBV6-5 | CASYSAGTIDEQFF
few | TRBJ1-1 | TRBV18 | CASFLTRLDTEAFF
NA | TRBJ1-3 | TRBV18 | CASSLGAGSGNTIYF
NA | TRBJ2-2 | TRBV9 | CASSGPGQGITGELFF
once | TRBJ2-2 | TRBV29-1 | CSVDGRNTGELFF